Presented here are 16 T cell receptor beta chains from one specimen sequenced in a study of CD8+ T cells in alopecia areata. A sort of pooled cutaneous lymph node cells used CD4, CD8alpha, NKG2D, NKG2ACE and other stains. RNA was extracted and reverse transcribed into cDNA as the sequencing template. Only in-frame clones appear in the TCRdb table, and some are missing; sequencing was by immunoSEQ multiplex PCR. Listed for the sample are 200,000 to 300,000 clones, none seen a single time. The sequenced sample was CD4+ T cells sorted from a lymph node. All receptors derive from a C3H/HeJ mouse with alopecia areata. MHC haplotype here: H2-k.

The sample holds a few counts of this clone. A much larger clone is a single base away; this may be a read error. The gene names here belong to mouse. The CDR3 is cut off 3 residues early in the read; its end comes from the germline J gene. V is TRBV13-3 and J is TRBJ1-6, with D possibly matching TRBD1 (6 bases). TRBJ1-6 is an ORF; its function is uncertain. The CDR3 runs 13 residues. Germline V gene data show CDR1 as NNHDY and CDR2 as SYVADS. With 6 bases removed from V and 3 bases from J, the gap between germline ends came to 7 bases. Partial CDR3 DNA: TGTGCCAGCAAGGACAGCTATAATTCGCCC. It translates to CASKDSYNSP. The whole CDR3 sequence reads CASKDSYNSPLYF.

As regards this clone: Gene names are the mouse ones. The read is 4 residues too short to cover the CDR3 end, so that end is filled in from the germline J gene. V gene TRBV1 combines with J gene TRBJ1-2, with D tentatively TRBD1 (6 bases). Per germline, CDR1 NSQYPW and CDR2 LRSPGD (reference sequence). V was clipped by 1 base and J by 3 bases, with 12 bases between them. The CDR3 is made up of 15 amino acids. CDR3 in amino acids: CTCSAAQGSYSDYTF. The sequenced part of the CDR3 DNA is TGCACCTGCAGTGCAGCACAGGGTTCTTACTCC.

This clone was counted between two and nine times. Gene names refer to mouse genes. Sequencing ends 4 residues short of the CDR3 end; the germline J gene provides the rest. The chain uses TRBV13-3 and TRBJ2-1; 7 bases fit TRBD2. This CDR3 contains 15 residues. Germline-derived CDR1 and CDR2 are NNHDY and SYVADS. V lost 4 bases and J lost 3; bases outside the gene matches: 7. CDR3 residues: CASSHMGGSYAEQFF. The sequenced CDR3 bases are TGTGCCAGCAGTCATATGGGGGGAAGCTATGCT.

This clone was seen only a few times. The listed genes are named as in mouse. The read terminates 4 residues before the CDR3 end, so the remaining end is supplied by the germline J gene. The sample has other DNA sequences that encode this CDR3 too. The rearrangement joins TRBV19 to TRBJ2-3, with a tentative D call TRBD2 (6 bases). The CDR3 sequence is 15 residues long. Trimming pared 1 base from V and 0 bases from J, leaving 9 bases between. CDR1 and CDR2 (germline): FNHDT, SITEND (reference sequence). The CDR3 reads CASSIKGTSAETLYF. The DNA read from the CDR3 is TGTGCCAGCAGTATAAAGGGGACTAGTGCAGAA.

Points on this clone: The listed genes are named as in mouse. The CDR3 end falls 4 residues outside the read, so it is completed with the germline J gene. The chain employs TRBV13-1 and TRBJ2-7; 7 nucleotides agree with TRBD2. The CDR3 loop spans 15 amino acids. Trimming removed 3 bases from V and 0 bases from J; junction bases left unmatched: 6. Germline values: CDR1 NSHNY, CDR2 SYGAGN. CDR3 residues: CASSGTTGISYEQYF. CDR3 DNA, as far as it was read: TGTGCCAGCAGTGGGACGACTGGGATCTCCTAT.

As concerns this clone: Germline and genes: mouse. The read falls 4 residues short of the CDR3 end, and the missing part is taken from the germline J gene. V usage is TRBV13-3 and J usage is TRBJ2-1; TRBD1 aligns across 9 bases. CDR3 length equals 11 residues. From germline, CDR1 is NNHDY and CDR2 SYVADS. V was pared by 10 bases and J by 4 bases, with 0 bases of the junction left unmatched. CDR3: CAGQGYAEQFF. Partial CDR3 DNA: TGTGCCGGACAGGGGTATGCT.

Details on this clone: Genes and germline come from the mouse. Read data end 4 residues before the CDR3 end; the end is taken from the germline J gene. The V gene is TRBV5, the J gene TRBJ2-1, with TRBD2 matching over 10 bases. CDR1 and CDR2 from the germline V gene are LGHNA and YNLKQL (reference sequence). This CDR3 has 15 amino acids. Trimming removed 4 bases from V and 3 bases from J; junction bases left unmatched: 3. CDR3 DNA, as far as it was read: TGTGCCAGCAGCCCCGACTGGGGGGTCTATGCT. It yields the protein CASSPDWGVYA. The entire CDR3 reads CASSPDWGVYAEQFF.

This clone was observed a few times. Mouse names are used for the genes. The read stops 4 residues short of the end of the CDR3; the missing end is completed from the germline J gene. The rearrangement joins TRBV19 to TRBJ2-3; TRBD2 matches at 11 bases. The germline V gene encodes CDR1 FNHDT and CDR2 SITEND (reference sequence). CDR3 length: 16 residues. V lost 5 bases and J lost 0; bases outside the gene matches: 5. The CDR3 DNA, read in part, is TGTGCCAGCAGCCTACTGGGGGGGCGGAGTGCAGAA. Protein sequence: CASSLLGGRSAE. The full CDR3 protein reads CASSLLGGRSAETLYF. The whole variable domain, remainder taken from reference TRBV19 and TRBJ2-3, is GGIITQTPKFLIGQEGQKLTLKCQQNFNHDTMYWYRQDSGKGLRLIYYSITENDLQKGDLSEGYDASREKKSSFSLTVTSAQKNEMAVFLCASSLLGGRSAETLYFGSGTRLTVL.

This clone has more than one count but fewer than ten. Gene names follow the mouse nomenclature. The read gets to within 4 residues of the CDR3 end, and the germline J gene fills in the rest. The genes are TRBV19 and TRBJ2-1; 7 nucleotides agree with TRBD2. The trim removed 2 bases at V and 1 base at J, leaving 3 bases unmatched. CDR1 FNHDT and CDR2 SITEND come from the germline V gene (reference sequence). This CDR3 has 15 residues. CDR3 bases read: TGTGCCAGCAGTATGCCGGGGGGGAACTATGCT. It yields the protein CASSMPGGNYA. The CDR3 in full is CASSMPGGNYAEQFF.

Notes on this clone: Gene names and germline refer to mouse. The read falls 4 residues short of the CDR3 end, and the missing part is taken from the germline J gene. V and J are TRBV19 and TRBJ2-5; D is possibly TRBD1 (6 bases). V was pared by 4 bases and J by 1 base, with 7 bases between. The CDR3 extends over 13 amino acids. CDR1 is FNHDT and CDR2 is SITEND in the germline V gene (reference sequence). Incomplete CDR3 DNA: TGTGCCAGCAGTGGACAGTACCAAGAC. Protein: CASSGQYQD. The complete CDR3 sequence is CASSGQYQDTQYF.

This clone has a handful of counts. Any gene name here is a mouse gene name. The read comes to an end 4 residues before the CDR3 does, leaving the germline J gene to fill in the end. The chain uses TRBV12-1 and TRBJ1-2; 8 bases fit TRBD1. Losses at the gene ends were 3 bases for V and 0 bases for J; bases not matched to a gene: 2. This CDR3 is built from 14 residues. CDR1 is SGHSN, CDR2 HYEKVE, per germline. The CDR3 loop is CASSKQGANSDYTF. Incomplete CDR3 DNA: TGTGCCAGCTCTAAACAGGGGGCAAACTCC. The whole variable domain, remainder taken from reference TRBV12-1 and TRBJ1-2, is DSGVVQSPRHIIKEKGGRSVLTCIPISGHSNVVWYQQTLGKELKFLIQHYEKVERDKGFLPSRFSVQQFDDYHSEMNMSALELEDSAMYFCASSKQGANSDYTFGSGTRLLVI.

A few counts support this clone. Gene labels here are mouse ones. Partial CDR3 DNA: TGTGCCAGCAGCCAAGATGCGGGACTGGGGTATGCT. Protein sequence: CASSQDAGLGYA. From start to end, the CDR3 is CASSQDAGLGYAEQFF. The chain carries TRBV5 and TRBJ2-1, with TRBD2 matching 10 bases. The CDR3 end lies 4 residues beyond the end of the read and is filled in from the germline J gene. CDR1 is LGHNA, CDR2 YNLKQL, per germline (reference sequence). The CDR3 runs 16 residues. V lost 0 bases to trimming and J lost 4 bases; unmatched junction nucleotides: 3.

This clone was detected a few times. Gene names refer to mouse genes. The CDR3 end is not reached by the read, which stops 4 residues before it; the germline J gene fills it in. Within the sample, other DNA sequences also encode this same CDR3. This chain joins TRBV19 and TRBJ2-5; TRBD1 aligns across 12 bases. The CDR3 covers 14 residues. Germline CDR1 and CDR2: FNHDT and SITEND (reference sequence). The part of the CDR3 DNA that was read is TGTGCCAGCAGTCTGGGACAGGGGGCTGAC. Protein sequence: CASSLGQGAD. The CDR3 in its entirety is CASSLGQGADTQYF.

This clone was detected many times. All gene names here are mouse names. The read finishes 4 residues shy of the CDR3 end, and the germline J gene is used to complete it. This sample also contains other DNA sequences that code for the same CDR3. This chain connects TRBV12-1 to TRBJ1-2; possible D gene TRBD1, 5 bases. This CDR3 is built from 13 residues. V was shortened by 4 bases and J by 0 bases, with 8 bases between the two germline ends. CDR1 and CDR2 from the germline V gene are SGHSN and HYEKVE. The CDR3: CASSGQTNSDYTF. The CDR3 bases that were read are TGTGCCAGCTCCGGACAAACAAACTCC.

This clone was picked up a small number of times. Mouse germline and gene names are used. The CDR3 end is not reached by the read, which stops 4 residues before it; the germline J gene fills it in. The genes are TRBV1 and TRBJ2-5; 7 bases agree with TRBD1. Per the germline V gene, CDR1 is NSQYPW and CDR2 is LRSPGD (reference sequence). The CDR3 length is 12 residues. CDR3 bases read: TGCACCTGCAGTCTACAGGGGGAC. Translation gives CTCSLQGD. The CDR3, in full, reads CTCSLQGDTQYF.

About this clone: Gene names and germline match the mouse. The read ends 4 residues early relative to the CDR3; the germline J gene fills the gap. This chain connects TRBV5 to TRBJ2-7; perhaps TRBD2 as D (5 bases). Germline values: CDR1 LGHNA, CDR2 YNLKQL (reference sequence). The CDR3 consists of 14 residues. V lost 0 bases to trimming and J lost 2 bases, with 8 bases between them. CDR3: CASSQDGWAYEQYF. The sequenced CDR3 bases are TGTGCCAGCAGCCAAGACGGCTGGGCCTAT.